The 18 T cell receptor beta chains below come from one sample, sequenced in a study of identical twins. TCRdb called the 5' RACE reads again in MiXCR, with one record for every CDR3 protein. The sample yields 300,000 to 350,000 distinct CDR3 sequences, 9% to 15% seen once. This sample also belongs to another study, concerning yellow fever vaccine responses in identical twins.

Sequences were obtained from CD8+ T cells sorted from blood. The receptors originated from a woman under 30 in good health.

This clonotype was observed many times. V is TRBV4-1 and J is TRBJ1-2; D gene uncertain. The germline V gene has CDR1 MGHRA and CDR2 YSYEKL. Trimming left V 0 bases short and J 2 bases short, with 4 bases between. CDR3 length equals 13 residues. The CDR3 nucleotides are TGCGCCAGCAGCCAAGAGAGGAACTATGGCTACACCTTC. Its protein is CASSQERNYGYTF.

This clonotype was found a few times. The chain links TRBV12-3 or TRBV12-4 to TRBJ1-5, with a weak D call TRBD1 (6 bases). The V end lost 6 bases, the J end lost 6 bases, and 15 bases lay between the germline ends. CDR3 length equals 14 residues. For the CDR3, the DNA is TGTGCCAGCAGCCTTTGGGGGCAGGGTCAGCCCCAGCATTTT. It translates to CASSLWGQGQPQHF.

This chain's CDR3 is CASRGQYNQPQHF. Here the CDR3 DNA reads TGTGCCAGCAGAGGACAGTACAATCAGCCCCAGCATTTT. This sequence joins TRBV6-1 and TRBJ1-5, with D possibly TRBD1 on 6 matching bases. Germline V gene lookup returns CDR1 MNHNS and CDR2 SASEGT. This CDR3 has 13 amino acids. Deletions cut 6 bases from V and 3 bases from J, with 9 bases between.

V gene TRBV20-1 combines with J gene TRBJ1-5; TRBD1 might be the D (5 bases). The V end lost 0 bases, the J end lost 4 bases, and 10 bases lay between the germline ends. CDR1 is DFQATT, CDR2 SNEGSKA, per germline (reference sequence). The CDR3 has 14 amino acids. In nucleotides, the CDR3 is TGCAGTGCTAGAGATGGGGAGGGGAATCAGCCCCAGCATTTT. This gives the protein CSARDGEGNQPQHF.

V is TRBV7-9 and J is TRBJ2-7; D uncertain. The V and J ends lost 5 bases and 1 base respectively, with 9 bases between them. Germline CDR1 and CDR2: SEHNR and FQNEAQ (reference sequence). The CDR3 runs to 13 residues. In nucleotides, the CDR3 is TGTGCCAGCAGCGCAGCAGGTTCCTACGAGCAGTACGTC. Translated: CASSAAGSYEQYV.

The rearrangement links TRBV2 to TRBJ2-1; 10 bases fit TRBD1. The CDR3 consists of 18 residues. V lost 7 bases and J lost 7; bases outside the gene matches: 19. CDR1 is SNHLY and CDR2 is FYNNEI in the germline V gene. CDR3 amino acids: CASTGSQRGTGDWNEQFF. CDR3 DNA: TGTGCCAGCACCGGCTCCCAACGCGGGACAGGGGATTGGAATGAGCAGTTCTTC.

The CDR3: CASRDPGTSDESRKPTGELFF. The CDR3 DNA sequence: TGTGCCAGCAGGGATCCCGGGACTAGCGATGAAAGTAGGAAACCTACCGGGGAGCTGTTTTTT. This chain connects TRBV6-1 to TRBJ2-2, with TRBD2 identical over 10 bases. The CDR3 runs 21 residues. Germline V gene lookup returns CDR1 MNHNS and CDR2 SASEGT. With V trimmed by 6 bases and J by 5 bases, 24 bases remained unmatched.

The gene calls are TRBV28 and TRBJ2-5; 8 bases are a match to TRBD1. The CDR3 is 16 residues long. Germline trimming cut 3 bases from V and 1 base from J; bases unmatched to any gene: 7. Germline CDR1 MDHEN, CDR2 SYDVKM. The CDR3 protein is CASSLDRVGVQETQYF. The CDR3 DNA is TGTGCCAGCAGTTTGGACAGGGTGGGGGTCCAAGAGACCCAGTACTTC.

This rearrangement joins TRBV9 to TRBJ2-1, with TRBD2 identical over 9 bases. CDR1 is SGDLS, CDR2 YYNGEE, per germline. The CDR3 sequence is 12 residues long. The V segment lost 5 bases and the J segment 13 bases; nucleotides outside the gene matches: 7. The CDR3, as DNA: TGTGCCAGCAGAGGTAGCGGGAGCGGTCAGTTCTTC. Amino acid sequence: CASRGSGSGQFF.

This clonotype was counted many times. The chain has TRBV3-1 and TRBJ2-1; D perhaps matches TRBD1 (6 bases). The germline gives CDR1 LGHDT, CDR2 YNNKEL (reference sequence). Trimming removed 0 bases at V and 3 bases at J, with 12 bases between. This CDR3 has 16 amino acids. The CDR3 is CASSQEILDSYNEQFF. In nucleotides, the CDR3 is TGTGCCAGCAGCCAAGAAATCCTGGACAGCTACAATGAGCAGTTCTTC.

This chain connects TRBV24-1 to TRBJ2-3; 9 nucleotides agree with TRBD1. The trim removed 3 bases at V and 2 bases at J, leaving 5 bases unmatched. This CDR3 has 16 residues. CDR1 KGHDR and CDR2 SFDVKD come from the germline V gene. CDR3 protein: CATSDVTGGFTDTQYF. CDR3 DNA sequence: TGTGCCACCAGTGATGTCACAGGGGGCTTCACAGATACGCAGTATTTT.

This clonotype has only a few counts. The chain combines TRBV7-9 with TRBJ2-7; TRBD2 agrees at 8 bases. The CDR3 sequence is 15 residues long. Per germline, CDR1 SEHNR and CDR2 FQNEAQ (reference sequence). Germline trimming cut 1 base from V and 1 base from J; bases unmatched to any gene: 3. For the CDR3, the DNA is TGTGCCAGCAGCTTAGAACTAGCGGTTTCCTACGAGCAGTACTTC. Its protein product is CASSLELAVSYEQYF.

This clonotype occurred a few times. Here the CDR3 reads CASSQTEMYNEQFF. The CDR3 DNA is TGTGCCAGCAGCCAAACTGAAATGTACAATGAGCAGTTCTTC. The chain links TRBV6-4 to TRBJ2-1; no reliable D call. The germline CDR1 and CDR2 sequences are MRHNA and SNTAGT. V was shortened by 6 bases and J by 4 bases, with 13 bases between the two germline ends. There are 14 residues in the CDR3.

This chain's CDR3 is CASSGRDSAQYF. The CDR3 DNA reads TGCGCCAGCAGTGGCCGGGACTCCGCCCAGTACTTC. This chain connects TRBV10-2 to TRBJ2-7, with D maybe TRBD2 (6 bases). The ends were cut back, 4 bases at V and 10 bases at J, with 14 bases in the middle. The germline V gene has CDR1 WSHSY and CDR2 SAAADI. This CDR3 spans 12 amino acids.

This clonotype was found many times. The chain links TRBV20-1 to TRBJ1-2; 7 nucleotides match TRBD1. The V and J ends lost 5 bases and 4 bases, in that order; junction bases with no gene match: 4. This CDR3 spans 12 amino acids. Per the germline V gene, CDR1 is DFQATT and CDR2 is SNEGSKA (reference sequence). CDR3 in amino acids: CSARAGGYGYTF. The CDR3 DNA reads as TGCAGTGCTCGGGCAGGGGGCTATGGCTACACCTTC.

This clonotype has only a few counts. This sequence joins TRBV5-5 and TRBJ1-1, with D unresolved. The CDR3 extends over 15 amino acids. Trimming took off 0 bases at V and 1 base at J, with 10 bases between the two ends. In germline, CDR1 is SGHKS, CDR2 YYEKEE (reference sequence). CDR3: CASSLEAWGNTEAFF. CDR3 nucleotides: TGTGCCAGCAGCTTGGAAGCATGGGGGAACACTGAAGCTTTCTTT.

The chain combines TRBV2 with TRBJ2-7; TRBD2 is a possible D gene (5 bases). Germline V gene sequence: CDR1 SNHLY, CDR2 FYNNEI. The CDR3 is made up of 16 amino acids. Trimming removed 2 bases from V and 2 bases from J, with 16 bases in between. This CDR3 is CASSESQGLVTYEQYF. The CDR3 DNA follows: TGTGCCAGCAGTGAATCCCAAGGACTCGTTACCTACGAGCAGTACTTC.

This clonotype was seen more than once but under ten times. This sequence joins TRBV2 and TRBJ1-5; D unresolved. Germline CDR1 reads SNHLY; CDR2 reads FYNNEI. The V end lost 3 bases, the J end lost 0 bases, and 9 bases lay between the germline ends. CDR3 length: 15 residues. For the CDR3, the DNA is TGTGCCAGCAGTGACAGTTTTCTTAGCAATCAGCCCCAGCATTTT. This codes for CASSDSFLSNQPQHF. Full variable domain (remainder filled in from reference TRBV2 and TRBJ1-5): EPEVTQTPSHQVTQMGQEVILRCVPISNHLYFYWYRQILGQKVEFLVSFYNNEISEKSEIFDDQFSVERPDGSNFTLKIRSTKLEDSAMYFCASSDSFLSNQPQHFGDGTRLSIL.